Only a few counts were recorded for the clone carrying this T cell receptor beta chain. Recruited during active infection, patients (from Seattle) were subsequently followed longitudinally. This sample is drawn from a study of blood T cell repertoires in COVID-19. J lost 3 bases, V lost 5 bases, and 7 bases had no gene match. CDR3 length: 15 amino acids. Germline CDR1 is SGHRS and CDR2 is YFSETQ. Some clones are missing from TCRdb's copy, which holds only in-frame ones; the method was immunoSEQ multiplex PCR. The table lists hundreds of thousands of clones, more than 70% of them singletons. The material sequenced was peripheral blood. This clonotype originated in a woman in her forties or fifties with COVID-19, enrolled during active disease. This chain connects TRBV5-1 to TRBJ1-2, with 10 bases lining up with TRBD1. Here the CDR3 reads CASSLTGGEDYGYTF. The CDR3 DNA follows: TGCGCCAGCAGTCTGACAGGGGGCGAGGACTATGGCTACACCTTC.